A single sample gave rise to the 17 T cell receptor beta chains below, sequenced in a study of T cell repertoires in cytomegalovirus infection (dated by TCRdb to about 2019). This specimen's treatment or condition label, per the study, means: in vitro stimulation with specific CMV peptide epitopes to enrich CMV-specific T cells. The instrument given in TCRdb is Illumina HiSeq 1500. The public reads were reprocessed in TCRdb via fastp at Q25 and MiXCR, keeping in-frame beta chains. Each CDR3 protein gets just one entry, which takes the most common genes and DNA from the rows behind it. Counted in this sample were about 920,000 distinct CDR3 sequences; approximately 31% of them appeared once. Roughly 12% of the sample lies in the top ten. These receptors are not linked to any known antigen. The specimen comprised cultured CD8+ T cells from PBMCs, sampled from culture after CMV antigen stimulation. These receptors came from a human donor in good health (CMV status not recorded). Some clones in this sample may be carry-over from other donors' samples.

This chain uses TRBV5-5 with TRBJ1-2; D call uncertain. Trimming cost V 4 bases and J 5 bases, with 12 bases left between them. Germline assignment: CDR1 SGHKS and CDR2 YYEKEE (reference sequence). This CDR3 spans 13 amino acids. This CDR3 reads CASSTRREYGYTF. In DNA, the CDR3 is TGTGCCAGCAGCACCAGACGGGAGTATGGCTACACCTTC.

The chain uses TRBV4-1 and TRBJ2-1, with a possible D match to TRBD2 (6 bases). The CDR3 runs to 15 residues. The germline V gene encodes CDR1 MGHRA and CDR2 YSYEKL. The V gene lost 0 bases and the J gene lost 8 bases, with 14 bases spanning the gap. CDR3 residues: CASSQESRGFYEQFF. As DNA, the CDR3 is TGCGCCAGCAGCCAAGAGTCTCGGGGGTTCTATGAGCAGTTCTTC.

At least ten counts were recorded for this clonotype. The CDR3 protein is CASSTERGQVEKLFF. The CDR3 DNA is TGTGCCAGCAGCACCGAGCGGGGGCAGGTCGAAAAACTGTTTTTT. The V and J genes are TRBV7-8 and TRBJ1-4; tentatively, D is TRBD1 (6 bases). The CDR3 has 15 amino acids. Germline-derived CDR1 and CDR2 are SGHVS and FQNEAQ. With 5 bases removed from V and 8 bases from J, the gap between germline ends came to 18 bases.

This clonotype is a singleton in its sample. J is TRBJ2-2 and V is TRBV6-6; perhaps TRBD2 as D (6 bases). Germline V gene sequence: CDR1 MNHNY, CDR2 SVGAGI (reference sequence). This CDR3 contains 15 residues. Trimming stripped 2 bases from V and 1 base from J, with 8 bases between. The CDR3 nucleotides read TGTGCCAGCAGTTACATAGCGGTGAACACCGGGGAGCTGTTTTTT. Translating it yields CASSYIAVNTGELFF.

This chain joins TRBV28 and TRBJ2-3; D perhaps matches TRBD1 (5 bases). V was trimmed by 5 bases and J by 6 bases, leaving 9 bases between them. The CDR3 sequence is 12 residues long. Germline loops: CDR1 MDHEN, CDR2 SYDVKM. CDR3 sequence reads: CASSNYRDTQYF. In DNA, the CDR3 is TGTGCCAGCAGTAATTACAGGGATACGCAGTATTTT.

This clonotype turned up a few times. This chain links TRBV24-1 with TRBJ1-3, with unresolved D. The V gene lost 4 bases and the J gene lost 5 bases, with 14 bases spanning the gap. This CDR3 has 15 amino acids. The germline V gene encodes CDR1 KGHDR and CDR2 SFDVKD. In nucleotides, the CDR3 is TGTGCCACCAGTGAGCCAGTCTGGATGCGAAACACCATATATTTT. Translating it yields CATSEPVWMRNTIYF.

The chain is built from TRBV6-5 and TRBJ1-2; perhaps TRBD1 as D (5 bases). CDR1 is MNHEY and CDR2 is SVGAGI in the germline V gene. Trimming took off 7 bases at V and 6 bases at J, with 24 bases between the two ends. The CDR3 extends over 16 amino acids. The CDR3 coding sequence is TGTGCCAGCACTCCATTTCAAGGGGATGGAGTCAATGGCTACACCTTC. Amino acid sequence: CASTPFQGDGVNGYTF.

This chain connects TRBV28 to TRBJ1-1, with 7 bases lining up with TRBD1. Trimming cost V 5 bases and J 4 bases; bases outside gene matches: 10. The V gene's germline CDR1 is MDHEN and CDR2 SYDVKM. The CDR3 contains 15 residues. CDR3 nucleotide sequence: TGTGCCAGCAGTCAAACAGGGGTTGAGGGCACTGAAGCTTTCTTT. This encodes CASSQTGVEGTEAFF.

This clonotype was observed a few times. The gene calls are TRBV7-6 and TRBJ2-2; 8 nucleotides align to TRBD1. J was trimmed by 3 bases and V by 6 bases; bases with no gene match: 3. This CDR3 region has 14 residues. Germline V gene data show CDR1 as SGHVS and CDR2 as FNYEAQ. The CDR3 reads CASSGQGYTGELFF. The CDR3 coding sequence is TGTGCCAGCAGTGGACAGGGATACACCGGGGAGCTGTTTTTT.

V gene TRBV6-2 or TRBV6-3 combines with J gene TRBJ1-2, with 8 bases that match TRBD1. This CDR3 has 17 residues. Germline CDR1 is MNHEY and CDR2 is SVGEGT. V was pared by 0 bases and J by 4 bases, with 10 bases of the junction left unmatched. DNA for the CDR3: TGTGCCAGCAGTTACTCCGAAGGACAGGGCCGGAGCTATGGCTACACCTTC. It translates to CASSYSEGQGRSYGYTF.

This clonotype was seen only a few times. The CDR3 coding sequence is TGTGCCAGCAGATCACCCCGAGGGGAGCAGTTCTTC. Its protein product is CASRSPRGEQFF. The chain employs TRBV5-6 and TRBJ2-1; the D gene is possibly TRBD2 (5 bases). The CDR3 loop spans 12 amino acids. Germline assignment: CDR1 SGHDT and CDR2 YYEEEE. The germline V and J ends were trimmed by 5 bases and 10 bases, with 13 bases remaining between them. The variable domain in full, with the rest retrieved from reference TRBV5-6 and TRBJ2-1, is DAGVTQSPTHLIKTRGQQVTLRCSPKSGHDTVSWYQQALGQGPQFIFQYYEEEERQRGNFPDRFSGHQFPNYSSELNVNALLLGDSALYLCASRSPRGEQFFGPGTRLTVL.

This rearrangement joins TRBV9 to TRBJ1-1; 8 bases are a match to TRBD1. CDR3 length equals 13 residues. The J segment lost 5 bases and the V segment lost 2 bases, leaving 2 bases of the junction unmatched. Per germline, CDR1 SGDLS and CDR2 YYNGEE. Here the CDR3 DNA reads TGTGCCAGCAGCGTGGACAGGGCTACTGAAGCTTTCTTT. Translating gives CASSVDRATEAFF.

This clonotype has a count of ten or more. The V gene is TRBV7-8, the J gene TRBJ2-2; 10 bases agree with TRBD2. This CDR3 has 16 amino acids. CDR1 and CDR2 from the germline V gene are SGHVS and FQNEAQ. Trimming took 4 bases from V and 2 from J; bases not matched to a gene: 4. The CDR3 protein is CASSWLAGGNTGELFF. The CDR3 DNA follows: TGTGCCAGCAGCTGGTTAGCGGGGGGCAACACCGGGGAGCTGTTTTTT.

In this sample, this clonotype turned up many times. V and J are TRBV7-6 and TRBJ2-5; D may match TRBD1 or TRBD2 (6 bases each). V lost 5 bases, J lost 2 bases, and 15 bases lay in between. The CDR3 sequence is 15 residues long. Germline V CDR1 and CDR2: SGHVS, FNYEAQ. CDR3 loop: CASSPSPGAQETQYF. The CDR3 region has the DNA TGTGCCAGCAGCCCCTCCCCGGGGGCGCAAGAGACCCAGTACTTC. The full variable domain, its missing parts supplied by reference TRBV7-6 and TRBJ2-5, is GAGVSQSPRYKVTKRGQDVALRCDPISGHVSLYWYRQALGQGPEFLTYFNYEAQQDKSGLPNDRFSAERPEGSISTLTIQRTEQRDSAMYRCASSPSPGAQETQYFGPGTRLLVL.

V and J are TRBV2 and TRBJ2-2; 12 positions agree with TRBD1. The CDR3 is 18 residues long. After removal of 6 bases from V and 6 bases from J, the junction contained 14 bases not matched to a gene. Germline CDR1 and CDR2: SNHLY and FYNNEI. The CDR3 region is CASRVPGQGARLAGELFF. The CDR3 DNA reads as TGTGCCAGCAGGGTCCCGGGACAGGGGGCTAGGTTAGCCGGGGAGCTGTTTTTT.

The count of this clonotype is one. The chain joins TRBV20-1 to TRBJ2-7; TRBD1 matches 9 bases. There are 17 residues in the CDR3. Germline V gene lookup returns CDR1 DFQATT and CDR2 SNEGSKA (reference sequence). Trimming at V came to 3 bases and at J to 1 base, leaving 13 bases not matched to a gene. The CDR3 region has the DNA TGCAGTGCTAGGCTTCTTTTTCATGACAGGGGGTCCTACGAGCAGTACTTC. Translating it yields CSARLLFHDRGSYEQYF.

This clonotype was detected only a few times. This chain joins TRBV5-4 and TRBJ2-1; tentatively, D is TRBD2 (7 bases). V dropped 4 bases and J dropped 8 bases, with 13 bases sitting between them. The CDR3 totals 13 residues. From germline, CDR1 is SGHNT and CDR2 YYREEE (reference sequence). In DNA form, the CDR3 reads TGTGCCAGCAGCCCGGGGGGCTTGTATGAGCAGTTCTTC. Translated, it gives CASSPGGLYEQFF.